Here is one T cell receptor (beta chain) with its context. These data belong to a study of blood T cell repertoires in COVID-19. In the source study's methods: Estimation of nucleated cell counts relied on the amplification of reference gene primers. Measured with immunoSEQ multiplex PCR; TCRdb has only the in-frame clones, and not every one. V, J and clone size reflect that table, while D and trimming were determined from the DNA. This table has under 300,000 clones, roughly four fifths appearing once. V shed 4 bases and J 0 bases; nucleotides not matched to a gene: 11. Germline V gives CDR1 LGHDT, CDR2 YNNKEL (reference sequence). This CDR3 region has 17 residues.

The receptor comes from a man younger than 45 who had recovered from COVID-19. Sequenced input: peripheral blood. V usage is TRBV3-1 (or the pseudogene TRBV3-2) and J usage is TRBJ2-5, with 7 positions matching TRBD2. The CDR3 DNA is TGTGCCAGCAGCCCAAACCTTGTGGGGGGGTACCAAGAGACCCAGTACTTC. Protein product: CASSPNLVGGYQETQYF.